This entry concerns a single TCR beta chain. This sample includes further DNA sequences coding for the same CDR3. V was trimmed by 2 bases and J by 5 bases, leaving 8 bases between them. Germline V gene sequence: CDR1 SGHNT, CDR2 YYREEE (reference sequence). This CDR3 region has 13 residues. Assay: immunoSEQ multiplex PCR; the TCRdb copy retains only in-frame clones and omits some. The table lists about 100,000 clones, approximately 96% of them singletons. The source of the sample is a study of technical replicates of blood from a handful of donors. This receptor was identified in a human donor in good health. This chain joins TRBV5-4 and TRBJ2-1; D not resolved. Material for sequencing was T cells isolated from PBMCs. The CDR3 DNA sequence: TGTGCCAGCAGCTTAAGTCAGAACAATGAGCAGTTCTTC. The encoded protein is CASSLSQNNEQFF. The complete variable domain, with remaining parts taken from reference TRBV5-4 and TRBJ2-1, reads ETGVTQSPTHLIKTRGQQVTLRCSSQSGHNTVSWYQQALGQGPQFIFQYYREEENGRGNFPPRFSGLQFPNYSSELNVNALELDDSALYLCASSLSQNNEQFFGPGTRLTVL.